Presented here are 8 T cell receptor beta chains from one specimen sequenced in a study of CD8+ T cells in alopecia areata. Extracted RNA was reverse transcribed, and the resulting cDNA served as sequencing template. Produced via immunoSEQ multiplex PCR; TCRdb's table is partial and in-frame only. Of some 180,000 clones listed, roughly 50% are singletons. Sequences were obtained from CD8+ T cells sorted from blood. The receptors shown here come from a human donor in good health.

The genes are TRBV5-1 and TRBJ1-1, with D possibly being TRBD1 (6 bases). Trimming removed 0 bases from V and 5 bases from J, with 8 bases in between. This CDR3 comprises 13 residues. In germline, CDR1 is SGHRS, CDR2 YFSETQ. CDR3 protein: CASSLATGTEAFF. The CDR3 region has the DNA TGCGCCAGCAGCTTGGCTACAGGGACTGAAGCTTTCTTT.

J is TRBJ2-5 and V is TRBV2; a possible D gene is TRBD1 (6 bases). In germline, CDR1 is SNHLY, CDR2 FYNNEI. Trimming left V 6 bases short and J 2 bases short, with 10 bases between. The CDR3 length is 13 residues. For the CDR3, the DNA is TGTGCCAGCAGGGACGACAGGCAAGAGACCCAGTACTTC. The encoded protein is CASRDDRQETQYF.

V and J are TRBV25-1 and TRBJ1-1, with D hard to call. The CDR3 runs 11 residues. V dropped 8 bases and J dropped 6 bases, with 10 bases sitting between them. Germline V CDR1 and CDR2: MGHDK, SYGVNS. This chain's CDR3 is CASSIGAEAFF. The CDR3, as DNA: TGTGCCAGCTCCATCGGCGCTGAAGCTTTCTTT.

The rearrangement joins TRBV7-9 to TRBJ1-6; no definite D call. V was clipped by 2 bases and J by 8 bases, with 10 bases between them. The germline V gene encodes CDR1 SEHNR and CDR2 FQNEAQ (reference sequence). This CDR3 region has 14 residues. The CDR3 here is CASSLNEVYSPLHF. In nucleotides, the CDR3 is TGTGCCAGCAGCTTAAATGAGGTCTATTCACCCCTCCACTTT. The whole variable domain, filled in from reference TRBV7-9 and TRBJ1-6, reads DTGVSQNPRHKITKRGQNVTFRCDPISEHNRLYWYRQTLGQGPEFLTYFQNEAQLEKSRLLSDRFSAERPKGSFSTLEIQRTEQGDSAMYLCASSLNEVYSPLHFGNGTRLTVT.

The chain links TRBV29-1 to TRBJ1-2; perhaps TRBD1 as D (6 bases). Deletions cut 1 base from V and 8 bases from J, with 11 bases between. The CDR3 spans 12 residues. CDR1 and CDR2 from the germline V gene are SQVTM and ANQGSEA. CDR3 loop: CSVEGAGAGYTF. CDR3 coding DNA: TGCAGCGTTGAAGGGGCAGGGGCCGGCTACACCTTC. The entire variable domain, with the rest obtained from reference TRBV29-1 and TRBJ1-2, is as follows: SAVISQKPSRDICQRGTSLTIQCQVDSQVTMMFWYRQQPGQSLTLIATANQGSEATYESGFVIDKFPISRPNLTFSTLTVSNMSPEDSSIYLCSVEGAGAGYTFGSGTRLTVV.

This chain joins TRBV2 and TRBJ1-2, with 7 bases aligning to TRBD1. From germline, CDR1 is SNHLY and CDR2 FYNNEI. Germline trimming cut 6 bases from V and 4 bases from J; bases unmatched to any gene: 11. This CDR3 contains 15 residues. The CDR3 nucleotides are TGTGCCAGCAGAGAGGGGGCGGTTAGTGGCTATGGCTACACCTTC. It specifies CASREGAVSGYGYTF.

The chain is built from TRBV7-9 and TRBJ2-1, with D possibly matching TRBD2 (5 bases). V gave up 2 bases and J gave up 8 bases, with 22 bases separating them. This CDR3 contains 17 residues. Germline loops: CDR1 SEHNR, CDR2 FQNEAQ (reference sequence). CDR3 loop: CASSLRVAGVGVHEQFF. CDR3 nucleotides: TGTGCCAGCAGCTTAAGGGTCGCCGGGGTCGGAGTCCATGAGCAGTTCTTC.

The sample holds a few counts of this clone. This sequence joins TRBV7-9 and TRBJ1-4; possibly TRBD1 for D (6 bases). The germline V and J ends were trimmed by 5 bases and 5 bases, with 12 bases remaining between them. In germline, CDR1 is SEHNR, CDR2 FQNEAQ (reference sequence). The CDR3 consists of 14 residues. The CDR3 sequence is CASSPEDRNEKLFF. The DNA of the CDR3 is TGTGCCAGCAGCCCTGAAGACAGGAATGAAAAACTGTTTTTT.